These 32 T cell receptor beta chains share one sample of origin, sequenced in a study of cytomegalovirus exposure and HLA in healthy donors (dated by TCRdb to about 2017). The library relied on the immunoSEQ multiplex PCR assay. Entries here come from immuneACCESS through TCRdb and include only in-frame sequences with V and J called. Some clones fail to appear in such tables; in the studies checked, an unresolved V gene covers under half of the shortfall, and the cause of the remainder is unknown. The sample table lists some 120,000 clones, 89% of them with a count of one. 1.1% of the sample rests with the top ten. Sequencing input: PBMCs. The receptors were sampled from a woman aged 18-29 years in good health and CMV-seronegative.

J is TRBJ2-2 and V is TRBV5-1; D is perhaps TRBD2 (6 bases). CDR3 length: 17 residues. Per the germline V gene, CDR1 is SGHRS and CDR2 is YFSETQ. Between the trimmed V and J ends, which lost 6 bases and 0 bases, there was a span of 18 bases. The CDR3 sequence: CASNFYYGGANTGELFF. Here the CDR3 DNA reads TGCGCCAGCAACTTTTACTACGGCGGGGCGAACACCGGGGAGCTGTTTTTT. The full variable domain, in which reference TRBV5-1 and TRBJ2-2 provide the parts outside the CDR3, is KAGVTQTPRYLIKTRGQQVTLSCSPISGHRSVSWYQQTPGQGLQFLFEYFSETQRNKGNFPGRFSGRQFSNSRSEMNVSTLELGDSALYLCASNFYYGGANTGELFFGEGSRLTVL.

V and J are TRBV29-1 and TRBJ2-6; TRBD1 aligns across 8 bases. Germline V CDR1 and CDR2: SQVTM, ANQGSEA. V trimming: 4 bases; J trimming: 0 bases; junction bases outside the gene matches: 11. The CDR3 is made up of 18 amino acids. CDR3 region: CSVGYRTGPSSGANVLTF. The CDR3 DNA reads as TGCAGCGTTGGGTACCGGACAGGGCCCTCCTCTGGGGCCAACGTCCTGACTTTC. The whole variable domain, remainder taken from reference TRBV29-1 and TRBJ2-6, is SAVISQKPSRDICQRGTSLTIQCQVDSQVTMMFWYRQQPGQSLTLIATANQGSEATYESGFVIDKFPISRPNLTFSTLTVSNMSPEDSSIYLCSVGYRTGPSSGANVLTFGAGSRLTVL.

The rearrangement joins TRBV5-4 to TRBJ2-5; 8 bases are shared with TRBD2. This CDR3 is built from 18 residues. Germline V CDR1 and CDR2: SGHNT, YYREEE (reference sequence). The trim removed 4 bases at V and 5 bases at J, leaving 19 bases unmatched. CDR3 sequence: CASSDTGTSTLLRETQYF. The CDR3 region has the DNA TGTGCCAGCAGCGATACCGGGACTAGTACGCTTCTTAGGGAGACCCAGTACTTC.

This chain uses TRBV10-2 with TRBJ1-1; no clear D. Germline V gives CDR1 WSHSY, CDR2 SAAADI. Trimming took 3 bases from V and 0 from J, leaving 5 bases between them. The CDR3 spans 13 residues. CDR3 loop: CASSDVMNTEAFF. CDR3 nucleotide sequence: TGCGCCAGCAGTGATGTCATGAACACTGAAGCTTTCTTT.

The CDR3 loop reads CASSPTRDREGPLHF. The DNA for the CDR3 is TGTGCCAGCAGCCCGACCCGGGACAGGGAAGGGCCCCTCCACTTT. The chain carries TRBV4-2 and TRBJ1-6, with 9 bases matching TRBD1. Germline trimming cut 4 bases from V and 13 bases from J; bases unmatched to any gene: 11. This CDR3 has 15 residues. Germline lookup yields CDR1 LGHNA and CDR2 YNFKEQ.

This chain connects TRBV28 to TRBJ1-5; D not certain. Per germline, CDR1 MDHEN and CDR2 SYDVKM. The CDR3 loop spans 14 amino acids. The V end lost 8 bases, the J end lost 3 bases, and 14 bases lay between the germline ends. The CDR3 nucleotides read TGTGCCAGCGGTGGGCAGTCCTCCAATCAGCCCCAGCATTTT. It is translated as CASGGQSSNQPQHF.

This clone occurred once. V usage is TRBV7-2 and J usage is TRBJ2-2, with D perhaps matching TRBD2 (5 bases). The V and J ends lost 5 bases and 2 bases respectively, with 12 bases between them. Germline-derived CDR1 and CDR2 are SGHTA and FQGNSA. CDR3 size: 15 residues. The CDR3 spells CASSRRGGNTGELFF. CDR3 DNA sequence: TGTGCCAGCAGCCGACGCGGAGGAAACACCGGGGAGCTGTTTTTT.

The chain recombines TRBV18 with TRBJ2-3, with no clear D. This CDR3 spans 14 amino acids. Trimming left V 5 bases short and J 0 bases short, with 9 bases between. CDR1 is KGHSH, CDR2 LQKENI, per germline. CDR3 DNA: TGTGCCAGCTCAGGTCAGACTAGCACAGATACGCAGTATTTT. Protein product: CASSGQTSTDTQYF.

This clone has just a few counts. The chain links TRBV4-2 to TRBJ1-2, with D perhaps matching TRBD1 (6 bases). V gave up 2 bases and J gave up 4 bases, with 8 bases separating them. CDR1 and CDR2 from the germline V gene are LGHNA and YNFKEQ. CDR3 length equals 13 residues. CDR3: CASSQTGSYGYTF. Written as DNA, the CDR3 is TGTGCCAGCAGCCAAACAGGGAGCTATGGCTACACCTTC.

The rearrangement links TRBV9 to TRBJ1-2; TRBD1 is a possible D gene (5 bases). Germline CDR1 is SGDLS and CDR2 is YYNGEE. The CDR3 covers 16 residues. Trimming took 3 bases from V and 0 from J, leaving 15 bases between them. The CDR3 spells CASSALEGTTNYGYTF. As DNA, the CDR3 is TGTGCCAGCAGCGCCTTAGAAGGGACTACTAACTATGGCTACACCTTC.

V is TRBV27 and J is TRBJ2-5; TRBD2 matches 8 bases. This CDR3 spans 16 amino acids. Germline V CDR1 and CDR2: MNHEY, SMNVEV (reference sequence). J was trimmed by 7 bases and V by 5 bases; bases with no gene match: 15. As DNA, the CDR3 is TGTGCCAGCAGTGAACTGAGCGGGGGCCCCTATGGGACCCAGTACTTC. Its translation is CASSELSGGPYGTQYF.

The CDR3 sequence is CASSLRTVSNQPQHF. CDR3 bases: TGTGCCAGCAGTTTACGGACAGTAAGCAATCAGCCCCAGCATTTT. The chain is built from TRBV28 and TRBJ1-5, with a possible D match to TRBD1 (6 bases). Trimming left V 2 bases short and J 1 base short, with 9 bases between. CDR1 and CDR2 (germline): MDHEN, SYDVKM. There are 15 residues in the CDR3.

This clone has just one count. The V call is TRBV10-1, the J call TRBJ2-3, with a tentative D call TRBD1 (6 bases). Germline V gene data show CDR1 as WNHNN and CDR2 as SYGVQD (reference sequence). CDR3 length: 15 residues. Trimming removed 4 bases from V and 1 base from J, with 12 bases in between. This chain's CDR3 is CASSANRVGTDTQYF. In nucleotides, the CDR3 is TGCGCCAGCAGTGCGAACAGGGTCGGCACAGATACGCAGTATTTT.

This chain joins TRBV7-9 and TRBJ1-1; TRBD1 is a possible D gene (5 bases). This CDR3 has 14 residues. Germline loops: CDR1 SEHNR, CDR2 FQNEAQ (reference sequence). V was trimmed by 2 bases and J by 3 bases, leaving 10 bases between them. The CDR3 here is CASSLQGIDTEAFF. CDR3 DNA: TGTGCCAGCAGCTTACAGGGTATAGACACTGAAGCTTTCTTT. The complete variable domain, with remaining parts taken from reference TRBV7-9 and TRBJ1-1, reads DTGVSQNPRHKITKRGQNVTFRCDPISEHNRLYWYRQTLGQGPEFLTYFQNEAQLEKSRLLSDRFSAERPKGSFSTLEIQRTEQGDSAMYLCASSLQGIDTEAFFGQGTRLTVV.

A single count supports this clone. The chain links TRBV6-1 to TRBJ1-2, with D uncertain. CDR3 size: 13 residues. V lost 3 bases to trimming and J lost 4 bases, with 9 bases between them. CDR1 is MNHNS and CDR2 is SASEGT in the germline V gene. The CDR3 protein is CASSEAQSYGYTF. The CDR3 coding sequence is TGTGCCAGCAGTGAGGCCCAATCCTATGGCTACACCTTC.

This clone was picked up one time. The CDR3 region has the DNA TGCGCCAGCAGCTTTCTGACAGGACCGAACACTGAAGCTTTCTTT. It yields the protein CASSFLTGPNTEAFF. The rearrangement links TRBV5-1 to TRBJ1-1; D possibly corresponds to TRBD1 (6 bases). Per germline, CDR1 SGHRS and CDR2 YFSETQ. The CDR3 spans 15 residues. V was clipped by 2 bases and J by 1 base, with 12 bases between them.

V and J are TRBV6-5 and TRBJ2-1; D is uncertain. There are 14 residues in the CDR3. Germline CDR1 MNHEY, CDR2 SVGAGI. The V and J ends lost 9 bases and 6 bases respectively, with 18 bases between them. The CDR3 sequence is CASQARYLLNEQFF. Written as DNA, the CDR3 is TGTGCCAGTCAGGCGCGTTACCTTCTCAATGAGCAGTTCTTC.

The chain joins TRBV29-1 to TRBJ1-4; 9 positions agree with TRBD1. The V and J ends lost 3 bases and 5 bases, in that order; junction bases with no gene match: 4. The CDR3 is 14 amino acids. The germline CDR1 and CDR2 sequences are SQVTM and ANQGSEA. The CDR3 region is CSVEGGTGNEKLFF. The CDR3 DNA reads as TGCAGCGTTGAGGGTGGGACAGGGAATGAAAAACTGTTTTTT.

The rearrangement uses TRBV28 and TRBJ1-5; TRBD1 might be the D (6 bases). V was trimmed by 0 bases and J by 3 bases, leaving 15 bases between them. Germline V gives CDR1 MDHEN, CDR2 SYDVKM. This CDR3 contains 17 residues. CDR3 in amino acids: CASSLWGGLNNNQPQHF. In DNA form, the CDR3 reads TGTGCCAGCAGTTTATGGGGGGGGCTCAATAACAATCAGCCCCAGCATTTT.

This chain connects TRBV5-1 to TRBJ2-3; no clear D. This CDR3 has 15 residues. With 3 bases removed from V and 0 bases from J, the gap between germline ends came to 11 bases. CDR1 is SGHRS and CDR2 is YFSETQ in the germline V gene. CDR3 loop: CASSSDAISTDTQYF. The CDR3 nucleotides are TGCGCCAGCAGCTCCGATGCGATTAGCACAGATACGCAGTATTTT.

This chain uses TRBV6-1 with TRBJ2-3; no clear D gene. Trimming stripped 3 bases from V and 10 bases from J, with 11 bases between. This CDR3 is built from 12 residues. Germline V gene data show CDR1 as MNHNS and CDR2 as SASEGT. CDR3 amino acids: CASSDQKHPQYF. CDR3 nucleotides: TGTGCCAGCAGTGATCAAAAACATCCGCAGTATTTT.

As DNA, the CDR3 is TGTGCCAGCAGCTTAGGAGACCGGGACAGGGGCCTAAACTATGGCTACACCTTC. It yields the protein CASSLGDRDRGLNYGYTF. The chain employs TRBV7-6 and TRBJ1-2, with TRBD1 matching 10 bases. Germline loops: CDR1 SGHVS, CDR2 FNYEAQ. CDR3 length equals 18 residues. V lost 1 base and J lost 2; bases outside the gene matches: 10.

This chain links TRBV9 with TRBJ1-1; TRBD1 matches at 9 bases. The CDR3 consists of 16 residues. With 3 bases clipped from V and 1 base from J, the junction kept 7 bases outside the gene matches. In germline, CDR1 is SGDLS, CDR2 YYNGEE. CDR3 nucleotides: TGTGCCAGCAGCGAGAGCCCGGGACAGGGGAACACTGAAGCTTTCTTT. This sequence encodes CASSESPGQGNTEAFF. Variable domain in full (rest from reference TRBV9 and TRBJ1-1): DSGVTQTPKHLITATGQRVTLRCSPRSGDLSVYWYQQSLDQGLQFLIQYYNGEERAKGNILERFSAQQFPDLHSELNLSSLELGDSALYFCASSESPGQGNTEAFFGQGTRLTVV.

The chain is built from TRBV28 and TRBJ1-1, with 9 bases fitting TRBD1. Losses at the gene ends were 10 bases for V and 4 bases for J; bases not matched to a gene: 16. The CDR3 totals 16 residues. Per germline, CDR1 MDHEN and CDR2 SYDVKM. Written as DNA, the CDR3 is TGTGCCACAATTCCCGGGACAGGGAGGAAGGGCACTGAAGCTTTCTTT. Amino acids: CATIPGTGRKGTEAFF.

The chain recombines TRBV6-5 with TRBJ1-1; D uncertain. The length of the CDR3 is 14 residues. Trimming took 3 bases from V and 1 from J, leaving 9 bases between them. Germline CDR1 reads MNHEY; CDR2 reads SVGAGI. This CDR3 reads CASSYGGRNTEAFF. DNA for the CDR3: TGTGCCAGCAGTTATGGCGGAAGGAACACTGAAGCTTTCTTT.

The chain has TRBV30 and TRBJ2-2; a weak D match, TRBD2 (6 bases). The CDR3 totals 17 residues. Between the trimmed V and J ends, which lost 8 bases and 1 base, there was a span of 23 bases. Germline V gives CDR1 GTSNPN, CDR2 SVGIG (reference sequence). CDR3 loop: CAGGSFVSLMNTGELFF. CDR3 nucleotide sequence: TGTGCCGGGGGGTCTTTTGTCAGTTTAATGAACACCGGGGAGCTGTTTTTT.

The gene calls are TRBV6-6 and TRBJ2-7, with 9 bases matching TRBD1. Germline assignment: CDR1 MNHNY and CDR2 SVGAGI (reference sequence). V trimming: 8 bases; J trimming: 1 base; junction bases outside the gene matches: 6. The CDR3 runs to 14 residues. The chain's CDR3 is CASRGQGTSYEQYF. Here the CDR3 DNA reads TGTGCCAGCCGTGGACAGGGGACGTCCTACGAGCAGTACTTC.

The gene calls are TRBV9 and TRBJ2-1; 11 bases map to TRBD2. With V trimmed by 4 bases and J by 6 bases, 6 bases remained unmatched. The CDR3 has 15 residues. The germline V gene encodes CDR1 SGDLS and CDR2 YYNGEE. CDR3 sequence (DNA): TGTGCCAGCAGCTTTACTAGCGGGAGTGTCAATGAGCAGTTCTTC. This translates into CASSFTSGSVNEQFF.

This clone was observed once. The rearrangement joins TRBV7-9 to TRBJ2-3; D remains ambiguous. The CDR3 extends over 15 amino acids. The V and J ends lost 7 bases and 0 bases respectively, with 14 bases between them. Per germline, CDR1 SEHNR and CDR2 FQNEAQ (reference sequence). The CDR3 DNA sequence: TGTGCCAGCACCCCCCCCTTTAATAGCACAGATACGCAGTATTTT. Translated, it gives CASTPPFNSTDTQYF.

V and J are TRBV11-2 and TRBJ2-1, with D possibly matching TRBD1 (5 bases). Germline V CDR1 and CDR2: SGHAT, FQNNGV. The CDR3 has 15 amino acids. The germline V and J ends were trimmed by 5 bases and 5 bases, with 16 bases remaining between them. This chain's CDR3 is CASSLRRTKDNEQFF. CDR3 DNA: TGTGCCAGCAGCCTACGAAGGACAAAAGACAATGAGCAGTTCTTC.

This sequence joins TRBV25-1 and TRBJ1-2; unclear D gene. Trimming pared 3 bases from V and 1 base from J, leaving 9 bases between. The CDR3 contains 14 residues. Germline assignment: CDR1 MGHDK and CDR2 SYGVNS. CDR3 in DNA: TGTGCCAGCAGTGAGGCGGGGTATAACTATGGCTACACCTTC. Translation: CASSEAGYNYGYTF.

This clone came up a few times. V gene TRBV4-3 combines with J gene TRBJ2-7; the D is unclear. Germline lookup yields CDR1 LGHNA and CDR2 YSLEER. This CDR3 region has 14 residues. V gave up 3 bases and J gave up 0 bases, with 9 bases separating them. CDR3 DNA sequence: TGCGCCAGCAGCCAGGAGACTGACTCCTACGAGCAGTACTTC. The encoded protein is CASSQETDSYEQYF.